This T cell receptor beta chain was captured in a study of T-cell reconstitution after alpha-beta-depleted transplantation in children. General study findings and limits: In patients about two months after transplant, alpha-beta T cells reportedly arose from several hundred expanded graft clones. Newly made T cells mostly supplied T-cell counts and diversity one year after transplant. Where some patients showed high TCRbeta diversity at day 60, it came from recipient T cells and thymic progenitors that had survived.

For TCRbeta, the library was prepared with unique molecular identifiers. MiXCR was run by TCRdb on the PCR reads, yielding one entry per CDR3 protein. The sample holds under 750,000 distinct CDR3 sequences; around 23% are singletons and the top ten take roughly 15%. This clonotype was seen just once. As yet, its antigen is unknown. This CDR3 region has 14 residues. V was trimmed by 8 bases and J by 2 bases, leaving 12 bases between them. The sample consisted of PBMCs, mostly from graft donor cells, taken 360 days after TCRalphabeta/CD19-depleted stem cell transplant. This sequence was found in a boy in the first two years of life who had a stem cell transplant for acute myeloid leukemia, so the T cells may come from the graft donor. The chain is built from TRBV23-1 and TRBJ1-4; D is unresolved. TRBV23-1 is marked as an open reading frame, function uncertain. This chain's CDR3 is CASPAERTNEKLFF. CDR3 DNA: TGCGCCAGCCCTGCGGAGCGGACTAATGAAAAACTGTTTTTT.